The 30 T cell receptor beta chains in this list originate from one sample, sequenced in a study of human T cells and chemical hapten exposure. Indicated time point: patch test 1, 2 weeks after DPC sensitization. Regarding treatment: therapeutic diphenylcyclopropenone sensitization with weekly scalp DPC. MiXCR was run by TCRdb on the RACE reads, yielding one entry per CDR3 protein. This table holds approximately 350,000 distinct CDR3 sequences, approximately 6.3% found once. Specimen: whole blood, collected in connection with sensitization to the hapten diphenylcyclopropenone (DPC). Every receptor here comes from a woman aged 18-29 years with alopecia areata. Some clones in this sample may be carry-over from other donors' samples.

This clonotype was counted between two and nine times. The chain joins TRBV5-1 to TRBJ2-3, with a tentative D call TRBD2 (6 bases). V dropped 3 bases and J dropped 4 bases, with 9 bases sitting between them. Germline values: CDR1 SGHRS, CDR2 YFSETQ. The length of the CDR3 is 13 residues. Written as DNA, the CDR3 is TGCGCCAGCAGCTCCCGACTAGCAGATACGCAGTATTTT. Its protein product is CASSSRLADTQYF. Complete variable domain (other parts from reference TRBV5-1 and TRBJ2-3): KAGVTQTPRYLIKTRGQQVTLSCSPISGHRSVSWYQQTPGQGLQFLFEYFSETQRNKGNFPGRFSGRQFSNSRSEMNVSTLELGDSALYLCASSSRLADTQYFGPGTRLTVL.

This clonotype came up a few times. CDR3 nucleotide sequence: TGCAGTGCTAGAGACTACCCGAGCAGGGGGCTCTTGGGCTACACCTTC. Protein product: CSARDYPSRGLLGYTF. J is TRBJ1-2 and V is TRBV20-1, with TRBD1 identical over 8 bases. CDR3 length equals 16 residues. Germline V gives CDR1 DFQATT, CDR2 SNEGSKA (reference sequence). The ends lost 0 bases at V and 8 bases at J; junction bases unmatched: 14.

This clonotype was found many times. This chain links TRBV3-1 with TRBJ2-2; D is possibly TRBD1 (6 bases). Germline V gene sequence: CDR1 LGHDT, CDR2 YNNKEL (reference sequence). V was clipped by 2 bases and J by 3 bases, with 7 bases between them. The CDR3 length is 14 residues. The CDR3 DNA reads TGTGCCAGCAGCCAACAGGGGTACACCGGGGAGCTGTTTTTT. Its translation: CASSQQGYTGELFF. The complete variable domain, with remaining parts taken from reference TRBV3-1 and TRBJ2-2, reads DTAVSQTPKYLVTQMGNDKSIKCEQNLGHDTMYWYKQDSKKFLKIMFSYNNKELIINETVPNRFSPKSPDKAHLNLHINSLELGDSAVYFCASSQQGYTGELFFGEGSRLTVL.

The table lists this clonotype with many counts. J is TRBJ1-5 and V is TRBV6-5, with D possibly being TRBD1 (5 bases). Trimming took off 6 bases at V and 7 bases at J, with 16 bases between the two ends. The CDR3 is 14 amino acids. Germline CDR1 MNHEY, CDR2 SVGAGI. Here the CDR3 DNA reads TGTGCCAGCAGACCCGGACGGACACAGCAGCCCCAGCATTTT. It yields the protein CASRPGRTQQPQHF.

The chain recombines TRBV15 with TRBJ1-2, with D tentatively TRBD1 (5 bases). The V gene's germline CDR1 is LNHNV and CDR2 YYDKDF (reference sequence). Trimming stripped 1 base from V and 4 bases from J, with 16 bases between. This CDR3 comprises 16 residues. In DNA, the CDR3 is TGTGCCACCAGCAGAGGCTACCAGGGTTTGGGCTATGGCTACACCTTC. Protein: CATSRGYQGLGYGYTF. The whole variable domain, filled in from reference TRBV15 and TRBJ1-2, reads DAMVIQNPRYQVTQFGKPVTLSCSQTLNHNVMYWYQQKSSQAPKLLFHYYDKDFNNEADTPDNFQSRRPNTSFCFLDIRSPGLGDTAMYLCATSRGYQGLGYGYTFGSGTRLTVV.

This clonotype was counted a few times. The chain uses TRBV5-5 and TRBJ2-7; D assignment may be TRBD1 or TRBD2 (5 bases each). The length of the CDR3 is 18 residues. The V gene lost 0 bases and the J gene lost 0 bases, with 19 bases spanning the gap. Germline CDR1 is SGHKS and CDR2 is YYEKEE (reference sequence). For the CDR3, the DNA is TGTGCCAGCAGCTTGGAATCCGGGACCCTCCTGGGCTCCTACGAGCAGTACTTC. This encodes CASSLESGTLLGSYEQYF. Using reference TRBV5-5 and TRBJ2-7 for the parts outside the CDR3, the full variable domain is DAGVTQSPTHLIKTRGQQVTLRCSPISGHKSVSWYQQVLGQGPQFIFQYYEKEERGRGNFPDRFSARQFPNYSSELNVNALLLGDSALYLCASSLESGTLLGSYEQYFGPGTRLTVT.

This clonotype was detected a few times. The V call is TRBV20-1, the J call TRBJ1-1; 7 positions agree with TRBD1. The CDR3 consists of 14 residues. Germline V gene data show CDR1 as DFQATT and CDR2 as SNEGSKA (reference sequence). After removal of 2 bases from V and 0 bases from J, the junction contained 3 bases not matched to a gene. In nucleotides, the CDR3 is TGCAGTGCTAGACGTGACAGGGTGAACACTGAAGCTTTCTTT. Residues: CSARRDRVNTEAFF.

The chain couples TRBV6-5 to TRBJ1-5; D gene uncertain. This CDR3 has 16 amino acids. The V gene's germline CDR1 is MNHEY and CDR2 SVGAGI. V was pared by 0 bases and J by 0 bases, with 9 bases between. CDR3 in amino acids: CASSYSMFSSNQPQHF. The CDR3 nucleotides read TGTGCCAGCAGTTACTCTATGTTCAGTAGCAATCAGCCCCAGCATTTT.

This clonotype was seen repeatedly, ten times or more. This rearrangement joins TRBV7-9 to TRBJ1-2, with D maybe TRBD1 (5 bases). Germline V CDR1 and CDR2: SEHNR, FQNEAQ (reference sequence). Trimming removed 3 bases from V and 6 bases from J, with 11 bases in between. The CDR3 totals 13 residues. CDR3 sequence (DNA): TGTGCCAGCAGCTTGGGGCAGGACAATGGCTACACCTTC. Its protein product is CASSLGQDNGYTF.

The chain recombines TRBV7-9 with TRBJ1-5; the D is unclear. Trimming shortened V by 5 bases and J by 7 bases, and 12 bases separated the two germline ends. Per germline, CDR1 SEHNR and CDR2 FQNEAQ (reference sequence). The CDR3 has 13 residues. The CDR3 DNA is TGTGCCAGCAGCCCGGACGGGAGGCAGCCCCAGCATTTT. Translation gives CASSPDGRQPQHF.

This chain links TRBV12-3 or TRBV12-4 with TRBJ1-1; weak D call: TRBD1 (6 bases). Trimming removed 4 bases at V and 9 bases at J, with 15 bases between. This CDR3 is built from 13 residues. This CDR3 reads CASSSGPRDKAFF. CDR3 in DNA: TGTGCCAGCAGTTCCGGCCCCCGGGACAAAGCTTTCTTT.

This clonotype has more than one count but fewer than ten. The chain uses TRBV14 and TRBJ2-5; D unclear. V was shortened by 5 bases and J by 7 bases, with 23 bases between the two germline ends. This CDR3 has 16 amino acids. Germline CDR1 SGHDN, CDR2 FVKESK. CDR3 loop: CASSGIFGPNVGTQYF. The CDR3 DNA reads as TGTGCCAGCAGCGGTATTTTCGGGCCAAACGTGGGGACCCAGTACTTC.

In its sample, this clonotype was seen a few times. The rearrangement uses TRBV9 and TRBJ2-2, with 8 bases lining up with TRBD2. The CDR3 extends over 17 amino acids. V trimming: 1 base; J trimming: 7 bases; junction bases outside the gene matches: 12. Germline CDR1 SGDLS, CDR2 YYNGEE. CDR3 amino acids: CASSVSRGGSYGGELFF. CDR3 DNA: TGTGCCAGCAGCGTATCCCGCGGGGGGAGTTATGGCGGGGAGCTGTTTTTT.

A few counts support this clonotype. The chain employs TRBV25-1 and TRBJ2-3; the D gene is possibly TRBD1 (6 bases). Trimming pared 7 bases from V and 3 bases from J, leaving 14 bases between. CDR1 is MGHDK, CDR2 SYGVNS, per germline. The CDR3 runs to 14 residues. In nucleotides, the CDR3 is TGTGCCAGCATCAGGGGTGCCGGGACAGATACGCAGTATTTT. Amino acids: CASIRGAGTDTQYF.

V gene TRBV21-1 combines with J gene TRBJ1-1. TRBV21-1 is termed a pseudogene. This CDR3 region has 14 residues. CDR3 protein: CASSKEEENTEAFF. As DNA, the CDR3 is TGTGCCAGCAGCAAAGAGGAGGAGAACACTGAAGCTTTCTTT.

The chain couples TRBV6-5 to TRBJ2-1, with TRBD2 as a possible D gene (6 bases). The germline CDR1 and CDR2 sequences are MNHEY and SVGAGI. There are 14 residues in the CDR3. V dropped 6 bases and J dropped 0 bases, with 9 bases sitting between them. This CDR3 is CASSPGGSYNEQFF. The CDR3 DNA follows: TGTGCCAGCAGCCCCGGGGGCTCCTACAATGAGCAGTTCTTC.

This clonotype showed up many times. The DNA for the CDR3 is TGTGCCAGCAGTTTCGGGGTCACCGGGGAGCTGTTTTTT. It translates to CASSFGVTGELFF. The chain links TRBV28 to TRBJ2-2; TRBD2 might be the D (5 bases). From germline, CDR1 is MDHEN and CDR2 SYDVKM. V lost 3 bases and J 4 bases, leaving 6 bases between the germline ends. This CDR3 spans 13 amino acids.

This clonotype was found a few times. The chain recombines TRBV11-2 with TRBJ2-3; 10 nucleotides match TRBD2. CDR1 and CDR2 (germline): SGHAT, FQNNGV. The CDR3 is 16 residues long. V lost 5 bases and J lost 4; bases outside the gene matches: 9. CDR3 bases: TGTGCCAGCAGCCCCACGGCTAGCGGGGGACCAGATACGCAGTATTTT. Translated: CASSPTASGGPDTQYF.

This clonotype was detected only a few times. CDR3: CASSQALSTDTQYF. The CDR3 DNA reads TGTGCCAGCAGCCAAGCACTAAGCACAGATACGCAGTATTTT. This chain connects TRBV14 to TRBJ2-3; D gene uncertain. V lost 1 base to trimming and J lost 0 bases, with 5 bases between them. Germline lookup yields CDR1 SGHDN and CDR2 FVKESK. The CDR3 covers 14 residues.

The CDR3 spells CSVLRRGTVHNGYTF. The CDR3 DNA reads TGCAGCGTCCTTAGAAGGGGAACGGTGCACAATGGCTACACCTTC. The chain links TRBV29-1 to TRBJ1-2; weak D call: TRBD1 (5 bases). Between the trimmed V and J ends, which lost 6 bases and 6 bases, there was a span of 23 bases. The CDR3 totals 15 residues. Per the germline V gene, CDR1 is SQVTM and CDR2 is ANQGSEA. Filled out from reference TRBV29-1 and TRBJ1-2, the complete variable domain reads SAVISQKPSRDICQRGTSLTIQCQVDSQVTMMFWYRQQPGQSLTLIATANQGSEATYESGFVIDKFPISRPNLTFSTLTVSNMSPEDSSIYLCSVLRRGTVHNGYTFGSGTRLTVV.

This clonotype has a count of ten or more. The CDR3 here is CASSQAGQETQYF. The CDR3 coding sequence is TGTGCCAGCAGCCAAGCAGGGCAAGAGACCCAGTACTTC. The chain combines TRBV3-1 with TRBJ2-5; D may be TRBD1 (5 bases). This CDR3 is 13 amino acids long. Trimming removed 1 base from V and 2 bases from J, with 5 bases in between. Per germline, CDR1 LGHDT and CDR2 YNNKEL (reference sequence).

This clonotype came up many times. The chain combines TRBV6-1 with TRBJ1-6; D is possibly TRBD1 (5 bases). Trimming stripped 5 bases from V and 0 bases from J, with 20 bases between. Germline CDR1 reads MNHNS; CDR2 reads SASEGT. This CDR3 is 19 amino acids long. The CDR3 DNA sequence: TGTGCCAGCAGTCTCAATGGACAAGTTCCCAGCTCCTATAATTCACCCCTCCACTTT. It encodes CASSLNGQVPSSYNSPLHF.

The J gene is TRBJ1-5, the V gene TRBV12-3 or TRBV12-4, with D uncertain. Trimming stripped 7 bases from V and 5 bases from J, with 12 bases between. The CDR3 length is 13 residues. Written as DNA, the CDR3 is TGTGCCAGCACCCTGAATGCCTATCAGCCCCAGCATTTT. Encoded protein: CASTLNAYQPQHF.

The genes are TRBV29-1 and TRBJ2-2; a possible D gene is TRBD1 (6 bases). The germline gives CDR1 SQVTM, CDR2 ANQGSEA. The V and J ends lost 2 bases and 2 bases respectively, with 9 bases between them. This CDR3 spans 14 amino acids. The CDR3 DNA is TGCAGCGTTGAATCACAGGGAAACACCGGGGAGCTGTTTTTT. This encodes CSVESQGNTGELFF.

The rearrangement uses TRBV6-2 or TRBV6-3 and TRBJ2-3; D is ambiguous. Trimming cost V 2 bases and J 12 bases, with 15 bases left between them. This CDR3 has 13 residues. The germline gives CDR1 MNHEY, CDR2 SVGEGT. The CDR3 DNA follows: TGTGCCAGCAGTTACCTTCGGCAGGCCCCACAGTATTTT. Translated: CASSYLRQAPQYF.

This clonotype was observed a handful of times. The CDR3 DNA sequence: TGTGCCAGCAGCTTAGCAGTCGGATTGAACACTGAAGCTTTCTTT. It codes for CASSLAVGLNTEAFF. V and J are TRBV7-2 and TRBJ1-1; D is uncertain. Trimming pared 0 bases from V and 0 bases from J, leaving 8 bases between. CDR3 length: 15 amino acids. Germline-derived CDR1 and CDR2 are SGHTA and FQGNSA.

This clonotype has ten or more counts. The CDR3 is CASGPGQAQETQYF. The CDR3 DNA reads as TGTGCTAGTGGACCGGGACAGGCACAAGAGACCCAGTACTTC. This rearrangement joins TRBV12-5 to TRBJ2-5; 8 nucleotides line up with TRBD1. Germline-derived CDR1 and CDR2 are LGHNT and FRNRAP. This CDR3 has 14 residues. With V trimmed by 6 bases and J by 2 bases, 5 bases remained unmatched.

In its sample, this clonotype was seen many times. The genes are TRBV6-2 or TRBV6-3 and TRBJ1-1; D unclear. Per the germline V gene, CDR1 is MNHEY and CDR2 is SVGEGT. The CDR3 covers 13 residues. The V end was cut by 6 bases, the J end by 5 bases, with 13 bases between. The CDR3 reads CASSFRETTEAFF. In DNA form, the CDR3 reads TGTGCCAGCAGCTTCCGGGAGACTACTGAAGCTTTCTTT.

This clonotype was counted only a few times. CDR3 DNA: TGTGCCAGCAGCTTGAGGAGGGGAGTCACAGATACGCAGTATTTT. Amino acids: CASSLRRGVTDTQYF. The J gene is TRBJ2-3, the V gene TRBV7-9; D possibly corresponds to TRBD2 (6 bases). The V end was cut by 3 bases, the J end by 2 bases, with 12 bases between. Germline assignment: CDR1 SEHNR and CDR2 FQNEAQ (reference sequence). The CDR3 loop spans 15 amino acids. Full variable domain (missing parts from reference TRBV7-9 and TRBJ2-3): DTGVSQNPRHKITKRGQNVTFRCDPISEHNRLYWYRQTLGQGPEFLTYFQNEAQLEKSRLLSDRFSAERPKGSFSTLEIQRTEQGDSAMYLCASSLRRGVTDTQYFGPGTRLTVL.

This clonotype was counted ten times or more. The V gene is TRBV4-3, the J gene TRBJ1-6; D call uncertain. V was trimmed by 0 bases and J by 1 base, leaving 16 bases between them. Germline CDR1 and CDR2: LGHNA and YSLEER. The CDR3 has 19 residues. The DNA of the CDR3 is TGCGCCAGCAGCCAAGACGTGGCGCATGGTGGATCCTATAATTCACCCCTCCACTTT. Its protein is CASSQDVAHGGSYNSPLHF.